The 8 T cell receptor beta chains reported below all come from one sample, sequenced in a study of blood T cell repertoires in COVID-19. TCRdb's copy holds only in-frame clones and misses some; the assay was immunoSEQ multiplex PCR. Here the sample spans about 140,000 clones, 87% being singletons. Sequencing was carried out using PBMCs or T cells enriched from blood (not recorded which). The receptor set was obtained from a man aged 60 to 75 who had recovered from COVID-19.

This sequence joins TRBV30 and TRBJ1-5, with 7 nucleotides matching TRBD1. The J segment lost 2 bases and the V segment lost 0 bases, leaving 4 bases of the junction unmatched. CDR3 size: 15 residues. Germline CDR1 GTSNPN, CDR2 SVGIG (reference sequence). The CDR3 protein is CAWSVKGAGNQPQHF. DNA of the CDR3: TGTGCCTGGAGTGTAAAGGGGGCCGGCAATCAGCCCCAGCATTTT.

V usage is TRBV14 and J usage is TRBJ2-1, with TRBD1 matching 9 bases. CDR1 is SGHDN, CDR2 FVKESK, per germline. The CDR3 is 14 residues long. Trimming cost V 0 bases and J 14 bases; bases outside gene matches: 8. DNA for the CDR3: TGTGCCAGCAGCCAAGATATGCCGGGACAGGGCGAGTTCTTC. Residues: CASSQDMPGQGEFF.

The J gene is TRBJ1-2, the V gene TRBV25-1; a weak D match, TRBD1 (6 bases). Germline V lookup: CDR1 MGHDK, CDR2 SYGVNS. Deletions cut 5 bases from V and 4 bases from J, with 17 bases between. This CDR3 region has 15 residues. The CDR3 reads CASSPVDSYSYGYTF. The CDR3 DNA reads TGTGCCAGCAGTCCAGTGGACAGTTACAGCTATGGCTACACCTTC.

The CDR3 DNA is TGCAGCGTTGTCCGGGAAAGAGGGACATTAGCCAAAAACATTCAGTACTTC. This sequence encodes CSVVRERGTLAKNIQYF. The chain recombines TRBV29-1 with TRBJ2-4; D perhaps matches TRBD1 (6 bases). The CDR3 length is 17 residues. CDR1 is SQVTM, CDR2 ANQGSEA, per germline. V gave up 4 bases and J gave up 0 bases, with 19 bases separating them.

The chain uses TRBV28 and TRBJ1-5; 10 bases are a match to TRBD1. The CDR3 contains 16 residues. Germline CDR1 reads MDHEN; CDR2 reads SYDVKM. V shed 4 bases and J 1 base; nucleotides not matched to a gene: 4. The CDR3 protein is CASSSGDRGSNQPQHF. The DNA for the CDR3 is TGTGCCAGCAGTTCCGGGGACAGGGGAAGCAATCAGCCCCAGCATTTT.

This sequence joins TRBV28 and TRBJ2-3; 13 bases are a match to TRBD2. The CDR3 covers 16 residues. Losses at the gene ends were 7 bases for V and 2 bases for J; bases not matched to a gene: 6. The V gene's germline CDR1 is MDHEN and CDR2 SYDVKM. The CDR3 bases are TGTGCCAGCATGGGACTAGCGGGAATCGACACAGATACGCAGTATTTT. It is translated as CASMGLAGIDTDTQYF.

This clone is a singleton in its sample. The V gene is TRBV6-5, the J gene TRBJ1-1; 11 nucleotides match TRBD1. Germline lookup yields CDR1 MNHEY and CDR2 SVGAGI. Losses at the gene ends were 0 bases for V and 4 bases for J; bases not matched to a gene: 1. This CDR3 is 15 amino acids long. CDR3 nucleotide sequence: TGTGCCAGCAGTTACTCCGGGACAGGGGGCACTGAAGCTTTCTTT. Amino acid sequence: CASSYSGTGGTEAFF.

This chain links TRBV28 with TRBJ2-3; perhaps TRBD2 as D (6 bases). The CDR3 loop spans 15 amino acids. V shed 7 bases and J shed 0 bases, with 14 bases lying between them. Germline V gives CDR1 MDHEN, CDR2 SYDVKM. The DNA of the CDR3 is TGTGCCAGCAATCGCCCGGGGACTAGCACAGATACGCAGTATTTT. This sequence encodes CASNRPGTSTDTQYF.